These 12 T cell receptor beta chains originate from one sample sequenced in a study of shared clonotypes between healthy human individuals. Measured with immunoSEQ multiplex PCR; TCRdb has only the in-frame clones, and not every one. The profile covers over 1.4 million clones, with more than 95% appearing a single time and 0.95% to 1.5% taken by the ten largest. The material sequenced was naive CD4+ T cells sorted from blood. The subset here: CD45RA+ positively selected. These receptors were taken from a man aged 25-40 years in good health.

CDR3 loop: CASSLFPRASSYNEQFF. CDR3 nucleotide sequence: TGTGCCAGCAGCTTATTTCCCCGCGCTAGCTCCTACAATGAGCAGTTCTTC. The chain combines TRBV7-2 with TRBJ2-1; no firm D call. Germline-derived CDR1 and CDR2 are SGHTA and FQGNSA. CDR3 length equals 17 residues. V lost 2 bases to trimming and J lost 0 bases, with 14 bases between them.

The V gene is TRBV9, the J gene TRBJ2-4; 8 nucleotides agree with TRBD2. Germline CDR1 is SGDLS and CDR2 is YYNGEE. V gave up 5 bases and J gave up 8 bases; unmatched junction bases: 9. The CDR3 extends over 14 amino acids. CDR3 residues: CASSRSGTLDIQYF. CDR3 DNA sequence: TGTGCCAGCAGTCGTAGCGGGACTTTGGACATTCAGTACTTC.

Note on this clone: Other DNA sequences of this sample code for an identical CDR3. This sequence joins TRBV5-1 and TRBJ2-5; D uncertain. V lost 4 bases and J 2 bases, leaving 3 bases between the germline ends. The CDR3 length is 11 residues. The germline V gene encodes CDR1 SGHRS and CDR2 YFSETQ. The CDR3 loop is CASSKQETQYF. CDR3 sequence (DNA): TGCGCCAGCAGCAAGCAAGAGACCCAGTACTTC.

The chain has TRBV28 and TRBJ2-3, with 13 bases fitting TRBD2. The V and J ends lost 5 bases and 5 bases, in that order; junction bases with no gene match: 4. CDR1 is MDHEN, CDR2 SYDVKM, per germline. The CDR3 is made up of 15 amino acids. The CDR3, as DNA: TGTGCCAGCAGTATACTAGCGGGAGGGAGAGATACGCAGTATTTT. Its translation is CASSILAGGRDTQYF.

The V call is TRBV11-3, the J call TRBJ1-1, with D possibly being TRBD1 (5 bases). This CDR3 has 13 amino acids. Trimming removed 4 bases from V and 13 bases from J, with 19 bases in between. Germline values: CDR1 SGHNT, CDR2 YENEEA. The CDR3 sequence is CASSWEEGAQVFF. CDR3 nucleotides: TGTGCCAGCAGCTGGGAGGAAGGGGCGCAGGTTTTCTTT.

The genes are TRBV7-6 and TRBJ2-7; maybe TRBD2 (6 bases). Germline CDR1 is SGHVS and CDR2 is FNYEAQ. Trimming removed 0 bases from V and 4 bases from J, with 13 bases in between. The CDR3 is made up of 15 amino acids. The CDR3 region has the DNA TGTGCCAGCAGCTTAGCGGGAGGAGGTATATACGAGCAGTACTTC. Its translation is CASSLAGGGIYEQYF.

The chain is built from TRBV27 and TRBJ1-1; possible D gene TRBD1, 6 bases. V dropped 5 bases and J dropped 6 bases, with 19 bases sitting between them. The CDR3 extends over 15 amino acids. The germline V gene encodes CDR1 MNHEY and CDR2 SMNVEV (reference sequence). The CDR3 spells CASSPNRVGSPEAFF. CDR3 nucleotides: TGTGCCAGCAGTCCCAACAGGGTTGGATCGCCTGAAGCTTTCTTT.

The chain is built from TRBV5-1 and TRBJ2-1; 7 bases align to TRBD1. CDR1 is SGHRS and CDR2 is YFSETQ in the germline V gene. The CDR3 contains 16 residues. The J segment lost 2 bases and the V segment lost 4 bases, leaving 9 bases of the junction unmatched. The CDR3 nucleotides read TGCGCCAGCAGCCTACAACCCGGGACAGCCTACAATGAGCAGTTCTTC. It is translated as CASSLQPGTAYNEQFF.

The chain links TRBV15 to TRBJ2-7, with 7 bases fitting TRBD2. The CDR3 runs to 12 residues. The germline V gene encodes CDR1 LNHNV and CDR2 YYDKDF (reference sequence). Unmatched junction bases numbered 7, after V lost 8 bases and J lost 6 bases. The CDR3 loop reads CATSAGEVEQYF. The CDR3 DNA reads TGTGCCACCTCCGCGGGAGAAGTCGAGCAGTACTTC.

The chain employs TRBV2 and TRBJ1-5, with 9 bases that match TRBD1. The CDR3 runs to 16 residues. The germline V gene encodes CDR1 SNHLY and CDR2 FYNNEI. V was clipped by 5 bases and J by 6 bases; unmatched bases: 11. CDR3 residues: CASSKDRGSRFQPQHF. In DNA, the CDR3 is TGTGCCAGCAGTAAAGACAGGGGGTCTAGGTTTCAGCCCCAGCATTTT.

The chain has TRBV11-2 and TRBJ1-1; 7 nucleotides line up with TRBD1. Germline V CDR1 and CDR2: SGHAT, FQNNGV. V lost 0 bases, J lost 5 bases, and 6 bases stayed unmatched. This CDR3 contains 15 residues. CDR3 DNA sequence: TGTGCCAGCAGCTTAGACCTCGGCAGGGGGACTGAAGCTTTCTTT. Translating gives CASSLDLGRGTEAFF.

The CDR3 DNA sequence: TGTGCCAGCAGCGTAGGCACAGGAGCCACAGATACGCAGTATTTT. Translated: CASSVGTGATDTQYF. V usage is TRBV9 and J usage is TRBJ2-3; tentative D call: TRBD1 (5 bases). With 0 bases removed from V and 2 bases from J, the gap between germline ends came to 10 bases. The CDR3 has 15 residues. Germline CDR1 is SGDLS and CDR2 is YYNGEE.